The 21 T cell receptor beta chains listed next were all sequenced from one sample in a study of blood T cell repertoires in COVID-19. Sequenced by immunoSEQ multiplex PCR; TCRdb stores in-frame clones only, minus some. The sample lists some 250,000 clones; around 90% were seen once. The sequenced sample consisted of peripheral blood. These receptors originate from a woman aged 40-49 years who had recovered from COVID-19.

The V and J genes are TRBV30 and TRBJ2-2; 7 positions match TRBD1. V trimming: 0 bases; J trimming: 4 bases; junction bases outside the gene matches: 2. Germline V gene sequence: CDR1 GTSNPN, CDR2 SVGIG (reference sequence). This CDR3 region has 14 residues. The CDR3 spells CAWSVQGRTGELFF. The DNA for the CDR3 is TGTGCCTGGAGTGTACAGGGGCGCACCGGGGAGCTGTTTTTT.

The V call is TRBV7-2, the J call TRBJ1-2; D perhaps matches TRBD1 (6 bases). Trimming took 5 bases from V and 2 from J, leaving 12 bases between them. The germline gives CDR1 SGHTA, CDR2 FQGNSA. CDR3 size: 14 residues. The CDR3 sequence: CASSPSGTNYGYTF. For the CDR3, the DNA is TGTGCCAGCAGCCCATCCGGGACAAACTATGGCTACACCTTC.

The chain combines TRBV3-1 (or the pseudogene TRBV3-2) with TRBJ2-1; D is unresolved. V was shortened by 4 bases and J by 4 bases, with 8 bases between the two germline ends. The length of the CDR3 is 13 residues. CDR1 LGHDT and CDR2 YNNKEL come from the germline V gene (reference sequence). The CDR3 loop reads CASSLVEYNEQFF. Written as DNA, the CDR3 is TGTGCCAGCAGCCTAGTCGAGTACAATGAGCAGTTCTTC.

The chain recombines TRBV7-9 with TRBJ1-2; D gene unclear. Germline V lookup: CDR1 SEHNR, CDR2 FQNEAQ (reference sequence). Trimming removed 1 base from V and 7 bases from J, with 7 bases in between. CDR3 length: 12 residues. DNA of the CDR3: TGTGCCAGCAGCTTAGACAGTGGTGGCTACACCTTC. This sequence encodes CASSLDSGGYTF.

CDR3 residues: CAWRGHGYGYTF. The CDR3 DNA reads as TGTGCCTGGAGGGGACATGGCTATGGCTACACCTTC. V is TRBV30 and J is TRBJ1-2; tentatively, D is TRBD1 (6 bases). The CDR3 spans 12 residues. Trimming stripped 3 bases from V and 4 bases from J, with 9 bases between. Germline V gene lookup returns CDR1 GTSNPN and CDR2 SVGIG (reference sequence).

The chain links TRBV3-1 (or the pseudogene TRBV3-2) to TRBJ2-5; 7 bases are shared with TRBD2. V dropped 3 bases and J dropped 4; count of bases not matched to a gene: 8. The germline V gene has CDR1 LGHDT and CDR2 YNNKEL (reference sequence). CDR3 length equals 15 residues. CDR3 protein: CASSQPGGSGETQYF. As DNA, the CDR3 is TGTGCCAGCAGCCAGCCTGGCGGGAGCGGAGAGACCCAGTACTTC.

The gene calls are TRBV7-3 and TRBJ2-3; no reliable D call. This CDR3 has 15 amino acids. CDR1 and CDR2 (germline): SGHTA, FQGTGA. Trimming removed 5 bases at V and 4 bases at J, with 16 bases between. CDR3 loop: CASSPLGPHADTQYF. The DNA for the CDR3 is TGTGCCAGCAGCCCCCTGGGCCCGCACGCAGATACGCAGTATTTT.

This clone showed up just a few times. The genes are TRBV6-2 or TRBV6-3 and TRBJ1-2, with a tentative D call TRBD1 (5 bases). Germline CDR1 is MNHEY and CDR2 is SVGEGT. The CDR3 contains 13 residues. Deletions cut 2 bases from V and 6 bases from J, with 10 bases between. CDR3 residues: CASSYEDTDGYTF. In DNA form, the CDR3 reads TGTGCCAGCAGTTACGAGGACACGGATGGCTACACCTTC.

The V gene is TRBV27, the J gene TRBJ2-7, with a tentative D call TRBD1 (7 bases). Germline V lookup: CDR1 MNHEY, CDR2 SMNVEV (reference sequence). V lost 2 bases and J 3 bases, leaving 11 bases between the germline ends. CDR3 length: 14 amino acids. This chain's CDR3 is CASSLGQGGYEQYF. The CDR3 DNA reads as TGTGCCAGCAGTTTAGGCCAGGGGGGCTACGAGCAGTACTTC.

The rearrangement joins TRBV7-2 to TRBJ2-5; TRBD2 aligns across 11 bases. V shed 5 bases, J shed 4 bases, and the junction held 3 bases outside the gene matches. Germline CDR1 reads SGHTA; CDR2 reads FQGNSA. This CDR3 contains 14 residues. CDR3: CASSLSGRGETQYF. CDR3 nucleotides: TGTGCCAGCAGCCTTAGCGGGAGGGGAGAGACCCAGTACTTC.

The chain uses TRBV6-4 and TRBJ2-3, with D perhaps matching TRBD1 (5 bases). The CDR3 is 12 residues long. The V and J ends lost 6 bases and 6 bases respectively, with 10 bases between them. Germline values: CDR1 MRHNA, CDR2 SNTAGT. The CDR3 bases are TGTGCCAGCAGGGGGCCCTGGGATACGCAGTATTTT. As protein: CASRGPWDTQYF.

The rearrangement links TRBV7-6 to TRBJ2-7; 11 bases match TRBD2. CDR3 size: 19 residues. Germline V lookup: CDR1 SGHVS, CDR2 FNYEAQ. V trimming: 5 bases; J trimming: 3 bases; junction bases outside the gene matches: 18. The CDR3 region has the DNA TGTGCCAGCAGCCCCCACGTTTTAGTAGCGGGAGGGCCCGACTACGAGCAGTACTTC. Its protein product is CASSPHVLVAGGPDYEQYF.

V gene TRBV3-1 (or the pseudogene TRBV3-2) combines with J gene TRBJ1-5; tentative D call: TRBD1 (6 bases). This CDR3 has 14 amino acids. Deletions cut 3 bases from V and 5 bases from J, with 11 bases between. CDR1 is LGHDT, CDR2 YNNKEL, per germline (reference sequence). In DNA, the CDR3 is TGTGCCAGCAGCCAGTGGGCAGGGGATCAGCCCCAGCATTTT. Amino acids: CASSQWAGDQPQHF.

This chain links TRBV7-9 with TRBJ2-2, with 16 nucleotides matching TRBD2. With V trimmed by 5 bases and J by 3 bases, 3 bases remained unmatched. Germline CDR1 reads SEHNR; CDR2 reads FQNEAQ (reference sequence). The CDR3 sequence is 17 residues long. CDR3: CASSPGTSGRDTGELFF. The CDR3 coding sequence is TGTGCCAGCAGCCCCGGGACTAGCGGGAGGGACACCGGGGAGCTGTTTTTT.

The V call is TRBV11-3, the J call TRBJ1-1, with unresolved D. This CDR3 contains 14 residues. Trimming cost V 3 bases and J 5 bases, with 13 bases left between them. The V gene's germline CDR1 is SGHNT and CDR2 YENEEA. In DNA, the CDR3 is TGTGCCAGCAGCTTTTTTGCTGGAGGAACTGAAGCTTTCTTT. Translation gives CASSFFAGGTEAFF.

This chain links TRBV4-1 with TRBJ2-1; 8 bases map to TRBD2. Trimming cost V 1 base and J 4 bases; bases outside gene matches: 6. CDR3 length: 16 amino acids. Germline V gene lookup returns CDR1 MGHRA and CDR2 YSYEKL. CDR3 region: CASSQVGTRLYNEQFF. As DNA, the CDR3 is TGCGCCAGCAGCCAAGTCGGGACTAGGTTGTACAATGAGCAGTTCTTC.

This clone was detected only once. V usage is TRBV7-2 and J usage is TRBJ2-7; D is perhaps TRBD1 (5 bases). This CDR3 is built from 13 residues. Germline V CDR1 and CDR2: SGHTA, FQGNSA. V lost 3 bases to trimming and J lost 4 bases, with 10 bases between them. The CDR3 spells CASSFNPGYEQYV. CDR3 DNA sequence: TGTGCCAGCAGCTTCAACCCAGGGTACGAGCAGTACGTC.

The V call is TRBV29-1, the J call TRBJ2-3; 9 nucleotides agree with TRBD1. Trimming cost V 4 bases and J 1 base; bases outside gene matches: 12. Germline V gene sequence: CDR1 SQVTM, CDR2 ANQGSEA. This CDR3 comprises 17 residues. The CDR3 DNA follows: TGCAGCGTTGGTCTGGACGAACAGGGGGCTCGCACAGATACGCAGTATTTT. Amino acids: CSVGLDEQGARTDTQYF.

CDR3 loop: CASSPWGQGVGGYTF. DNA for the CDR3: TGTGCCAGCAGCCCCTGGGGGCAGGGGGTAGGGGGCTACACCTTC. The V and J genes are TRBV27 and TRBJ1-2; TRBD1 matches at 7 bases. The germline CDR1 and CDR2 sequences are MNHEY and SMNVEV (reference sequence). This CDR3 comprises 15 residues. V shed 6 bases, J shed 8 bases, and the junction held 15 bases outside the gene matches.

The chain carries TRBV12-5 and TRBJ2-2; D not certain. The germline CDR1 and CDR2 sequences are LGHNT and FRNRAP. This CDR3 is 13 amino acids long. V was pared by 2 bases and J by 6 bases, with 7 bases between. In nucleotides, the CDR3 is TGTGCTAGTGGTTTGTTCCTTTCCGGGGAGCTGTTTTTT. It encodes CASGLFLSGELFF.

The rearrangement uses TRBV7-2 and TRBJ2-3; D gene uncertain. With 1 base removed from V and 0 bases from J, the gap between germline ends came to 14 bases. Germline V lookup: CDR1 SGHTA, CDR2 FQGNSA. This CDR3 contains 17 residues. CDR3 sequence reads: CASSLVAYRASTDTQYF. The CDR3 nucleotides are TGTGCCAGCAGCTTAGTTGCCTACCGCGCCAGCACAGATACGCAGTATTTT.